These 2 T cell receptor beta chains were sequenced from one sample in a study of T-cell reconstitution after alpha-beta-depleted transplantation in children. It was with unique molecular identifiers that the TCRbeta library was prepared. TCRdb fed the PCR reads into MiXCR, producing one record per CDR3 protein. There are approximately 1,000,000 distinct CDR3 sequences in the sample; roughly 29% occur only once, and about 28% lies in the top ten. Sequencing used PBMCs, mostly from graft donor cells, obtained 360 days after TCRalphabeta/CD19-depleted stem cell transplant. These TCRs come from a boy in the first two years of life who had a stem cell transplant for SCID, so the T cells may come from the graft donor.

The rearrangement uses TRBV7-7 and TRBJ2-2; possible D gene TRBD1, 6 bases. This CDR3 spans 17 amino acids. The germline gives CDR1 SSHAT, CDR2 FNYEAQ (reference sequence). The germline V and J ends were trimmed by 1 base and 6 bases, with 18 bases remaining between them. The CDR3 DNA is TGTGCCAGCAGCTTAGGTCCGACAGGAGGACCGTCCGGGGAGCTGTTTTTT. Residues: CASSLGPTGGPSGELFF.

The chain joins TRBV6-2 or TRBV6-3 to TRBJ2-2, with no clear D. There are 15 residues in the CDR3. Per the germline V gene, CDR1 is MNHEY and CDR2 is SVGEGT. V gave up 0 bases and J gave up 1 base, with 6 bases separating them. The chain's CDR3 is CASSYSNVNTGELFF. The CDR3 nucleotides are TGTGCCAGCAGTTACTCGAACGTGAACACCGGGGAGCTGTTTTTT.